These 27 T cell receptor beta chains share one sample of origin, sequenced in a study of blood T cell repertoires in COVID-19. Profiled with immunoSEQ multiplex PCR; TCRdb holds only in-frame clones, not every one. The repertoire holds 220,000 or so clones, approximately 80% seen once, with approximately 1.9% in the top ten. The sample taken for sequencing was peripheral blood. All receptors derive from a woman aged 80 or older with acute or convalescent COVID-19.

The chain couples TRBV7-3 to TRBJ2-1; 9 bases match TRBD2. This CDR3 is built from 14 residues. Germline V gene sequence: CDR1 SGHTA, CDR2 FQGTGA. V dropped 5 bases and J dropped 6; count of bases not matched to a gene: 5. This chain's CDR3 is CASSVGTSPNEQFF. CDR3 bases: TGTGCCAGCAGCGTAGGGACTAGCCCCAATGAGCAGTTCTTC.

This sequence joins TRBV5-1 and TRBJ1-5; no clear D gene. The V end lost 1 base, the J end lost 2 bases, and 7 bases lay between the germline ends. Per germline, CDR1 SGHRS and CDR2 YFSETQ. This CDR3 contains 14 residues. The DNA for the CDR3 is TGCGCCAGCAGCTTGAGCGGAGGCAATCAGCCCCAGCATTTT. This encodes CASSLSGGNQPQHF.

The chain joins TRBV11-3 to TRBJ1-2; a weak D match, TRBD1 (5 bases). CDR1 is SGHNT, CDR2 YENEEA, per germline. CDR3 size: 18 residues. Trimming took 4 bases from V and 1 from J, leaving 22 bases between them. CDR3 nucleotides: TGTGCCAGCAGCTGGGGCCGACAGTACACTCCCTTTAACTATGGCTACACCTTC. It is translated as CASSWGRQYTPFNYGYTF.

V and J are TRBV19 and TRBJ2-7; 7 bases align to TRBD1. The CDR3 length is 14 residues. The ends lost 1 base at V and 2 bases at J; junction bases unmatched: 2. The V gene's germline CDR1 is LNHDA and CDR2 SQIVND (reference sequence). CDR3 residues: CASSIGQGAYEQYF. The CDR3 bases are TGTGCCAGTAGTATAGGACAGGGTGCCTACGAGCAGTACTTC.

The V gene is TRBV7-2, the J gene TRBJ1-4; no clear D gene. The CDR3 has 14 residues. V lost 4 bases to trimming and J lost 4 bases, with 10 bases between them. Germline V lookup: CDR1 SGHTA, CDR2 FQGNSA. This chain's CDR3 is CASSSTRDNEKLFF. The CDR3 DNA reads as TGTGCCAGCAGCTCTACACGGGATAATGAAAAACTGTTTTTT.

This chain links TRBV2 with TRBJ1-2; D unclear. Germline V gene data show CDR1 as SNHLY and CDR2 as FYNNEI. V dropped 7 bases and J dropped 7 bases, with 10 bases sitting between them. The CDR3 extends over 11 amino acids. The CDR3 region has the DNA TGTGCCAGCACCTCTGAGCTTGGCTACACCTTC. This encodes CASTSELGYTF.

This clone was observed a handful of times. This chain links TRBV27 with TRBJ1-6; TRBD1 matches at 8 bases. Per the germline V gene, CDR1 is MNHEY and CDR2 is SMNVEV (reference sequence). The V segment lost 6 bases and the J segment 10 bases; nucleotides outside the gene matches: 5. This CDR3 spans 13 amino acids. The CDR3 is CASSRGPYSPLHF. The CDR3 DNA reads as TGTGCCAGCAGCAGGGGGCCCTACTCACCCCTCCACTTT.

This clone was found once. CDR3 region: CASRAHRVRGQETQYF. In DNA, the CDR3 is TGTGCCAGTCGAGCCCACAGGGTGAGGGGGCAAGAGACCCAGTACTTC. This chain joins TRBV2 and TRBJ2-5; tentative D call: TRBD1 (6 bases). This CDR3 comprises 16 residues. The V gene's germline CDR1 is SNHLY and CDR2 FYNNEI. V was trimmed by 9 bases and J by 2 bases, leaving 22 bases between them. The variable domain in full, with the rest retrieved from reference TRBV2 and TRBJ2-5, is EPEVTQTPSHQVTQMGQEVILRCVPISNHLYFYWYRQILGQKVEFLVSFYNNEISEKSEIFDDQFSVERPDGSNFTLKIRSTKLEDSAMYFCASRAHRVRGQETQYFGPGTRLLVL.

V usage is TRBV28 and J usage is TRBJ2-7; 9 bases fit TRBD2. This CDR3 contains 14 residues. The V segment lost 6 bases and the J segment 4 bases; nucleotides outside the gene matches: 7. Germline-derived CDR1 and CDR2 are MDHEN and SYDVKM. This CDR3 reads CASRPSGLAYEQYF. The CDR3 DNA reads as TGTGCCAGCAGACCATCGGGACTAGCTTACGAGCAGTACTTC.

The V gene is TRBV9, the J gene TRBJ2-5; TRBD2 is a possible D gene (5 bases). V lost 0 bases, J lost 7 bases, and 16 bases lay in between. The CDR3 is made up of 15 amino acids. Germline-derived CDR1 and CDR2 are SGDLS and YYNGEE. In DNA form, the CDR3 reads TGTGCCAGCAGCGTAGAAGCGGTGGCCCCCGGGACCCAGTACTTC. Its translation: CASSVEAVAPGTQYF.

This chain joins TRBV18 and TRBJ2-1; 13 bases are a match to TRBD2. This CDR3 is 15 amino acids long. Trimming took 4 bases from V and 8 from J; bases not matched to a gene: 5. Germline CDR1 and CDR2: KGHSH and LQKENI. CDR3 nucleotide sequence: TGTGCCAGCTCACTTACTAGCGGGGGGGTCTATGAGCAGTTCTTC. It yields the protein CASSLTSGGVYEQFF.

CDR3 loop: CASSQLQGLAGETQYF. The CDR3 DNA follows: TGTGCCAGCAGCCAGTTACAAGGACTAGCTGGGGAGACCCAGTACTTC. The chain has TRBV3-1 (or the pseudogene TRBV3-2) and TRBJ2-5; 8 nucleotides align to TRBD2. J gave up 5 bases and V 3 bases, and 11 bases lay outside the gene matches. Germline values: CDR1 LGHDT, CDR2 YNNKEL (reference sequence). The CDR3 spans 16 residues.

The V call is TRBV4-2, the J call TRBJ1-6, with a tentative D call TRBD1 (5 bases). Trimming stripped 4 bases from V and 6 bases from J, with 10 bases between. The CDR3 has 14 amino acids. The germline V gene has CDR1 LGHNA and CDR2 YNFKEQ. The CDR3 DNA reads TGTGCCAGCAGCCTAAGACAGCTTAATTCACCCCTCCACTTT. Residues: CASSLRQLNSPLHF.

The chain has TRBV29-1 and TRBJ2-1; possibly TRBD1 for D (6 bases). The CDR3 spans 15 residues. Per germline, CDR1 SQVTM and CDR2 ANQGSEA. Trimming took off 6 bases at V and 7 bases at J, with 22 bases between the two ends. As DNA, the CDR3 is TGCAGCGTCAGTTTAGGGACATGGGACGGGAATGAGCAGTTCTTC. It yields the protein CSVSLGTWDGNEQFF.

The chain uses TRBV10-3 and TRBJ1-2; 9 nucleotides line up with TRBD1. This CDR3 is 16 amino acids long. Germline values: CDR1 ENHRY, CDR2 SYGVKD. After removal of 0 bases from V and 2 bases from J, the junction contained 4 bases not matched to a gene. CDR3 nucleotides: TGTGCCATCAGTGAGTCGCAGGGACAGGGAAACTATGGCTACACCTTC. It yields the protein CAISESQGQGNYGYTF.

The chain couples TRBV6-5 to TRBJ1-2; 10 bases map to TRBD1. Trimming took 10 bases from V and 3 from J; bases not matched to a gene: 8. The CDR3 runs to 14 residues. Germline CDR1 is MNHEY and CDR2 is SVGAGI. The CDR3 region has the DNA TGTGCCAACGCTCCGGGACAGGGGCACTATGGCTACACCTTC. Its protein is CANAPGQGHYGYTF.

This clone was found once. The rearrangement uses TRBV10-3 and TRBJ2-1, with TRBD1 as a possible D gene (5 bases). Trimming took 2 bases from V and 8 from J, leaving 13 bases between them. Germline CDR1 and CDR2: ENHRY and SYGVKD. The CDR3 consists of 14 residues. CDR3 loop: CAISERAPQDEQFF. CDR3 nucleotides: TGTGCCATCAGTGAGCGGGCCCCACAGGATGAGCAGTTCTTC.

The rearrangement uses TRBV6-5 and TRBJ2-1; D possibly corresponds to TRBD2 (5 bases). Germline V gives CDR1 MNHEY, CDR2 SVGAGI. This CDR3 contains 15 residues. Trimming pared 2 bases from V and 4 bases from J, leaving 12 bases between. The CDR3 DNA sequence: TGTGCCAGCAGTTACGGGTCGGGAAGTTACAATGAGCAGTTCTTC. Protein product: CASSYGSGSYNEQFF.

The chain carries TRBV4-2 and TRBJ2-1; 10 nucleotides agree with TRBD2. CDR1 and CDR2 (germline): LGHNA, YNFKEQ. The V gene end was trimmed by 4 bases and the J gene end by 6 bases; junction bases not matched to a gene: 9. The CDR3 runs 16 residues. The CDR3: CASSPHASGRLNEQFF. As DNA, the CDR3 is TGTGCCAGCAGCCCCCATGCTAGCGGGAGACTCAATGAGCAGTTCTTC.

The V call is TRBV6-2 or TRBV6-3, the J call TRBJ2-2; 13 nucleotides agree with TRBD2. Germline V CDR1 and CDR2: MNHEY, SVGEGT. This CDR3 is built from 18 residues. Losses at the gene ends were 5 bases for V and 1 base for J; bases not matched to a gene: 7. Here the CDR3 reads CASSLGLAGVLNTGELFF. CDR3 in DNA: TGTGCCAGCAGTCTCGGACTAGCGGGGGTCCTGAACACCGGGGAGCTGTTTTTT.

In DNA form, the CDR3 reads TGTGCCAGCAGTTACGAGGCGGGAGGGGCAGAGACCCAGTACTTC. This translates into CASSYEAGGAETQYF. The rearrangement uses TRBV6-2 or TRBV6-3 and TRBJ2-5; 9 nucleotides agree with TRBD2. V trimming: 2 bases; J trimming: 4 bases; junction bases outside the gene matches: 5. There are 15 residues in the CDR3. Germline CDR1 and CDR2: MNHEY and SVGEGT.

The chain uses TRBV19 and TRBJ1-5; TRBD1 matches at 7 bases. This CDR3 spans 13 amino acids. Germline assignment: CDR1 LNHDA and CDR2 SQIVND (reference sequence). Germline trimming cut 7 bases from V and 3 bases from J; bases unmatched to any gene: 3. The CDR3 protein is CASTGQANQPQHF. The CDR3 DNA follows: TGTGCCAGTACCGGACAGGCCAATCAGCCCCAGCATTTT.

This chain uses TRBV4-1 with TRBJ1-2, with 10 bases lining up with TRBD1. CDR3 length: 16 residues. J lost 5 bases, V lost 1 base, and 7 bases had no gene match. The V gene's germline CDR1 is MGHRA and CDR2 YSYEKL. The CDR3 is CASSQAGQGKSYGYTF. CDR3 coding DNA: TGCGCCAGCAGCCAAGCGGGACAGGGGAAGAGTTATGGCTACACCTTC.

The rearrangement joins TRBV9 to TRBJ2-5, with TRBD1 as a possible D gene (5 bases). Per germline, CDR1 SGDLS and CDR2 YYNGEE. Between the trimmed V and J ends, which lost 0 bases and 7 bases, there was a span of 16 bases. The CDR3 has 15 residues. The DNA for the CDR3 is TGTGCCAGCAGCGTAGGACAGAAGCCCCCCGGGACCCAGTACTTC. Its translation: CASSVGQKPPGTQYF.

This chain links TRBV7-9 with TRBJ2-1, with D tentatively TRBD2 (7 bases). CDR1 SEHNR and CDR2 FQNEAQ come from the germline V gene (reference sequence). The CDR3 length is 12 residues. V gave up 6 bases and J gave up 9 bases, with 12 bases separating them. The CDR3 DNA reads TGTGCCAGCAGAGGGGGGGGCTCTGAGCAGTTCTTC. It codes for CASRGGGSEQFF.

The genes are TRBV19 and TRBJ1-6; D remains ambiguous. The V end lost 3 bases, the J end lost 6 bases, and 9 bases lay between the germline ends. The CDR3 has 14 residues. Germline loops: CDR1 LNHDA, CDR2 SQIVND (reference sequence). In nucleotides, the CDR3 is TGTGCCAGTAGTATTGAAGGGAGTAATTCACCCCTCCACTTT. As protein: CASSIEGSNSPLHF. Full variable domain (rest looked up from reference TRBV19 and TRBJ1-6): DGGITQSPKYLFRKEGQNVTLSCEQNLNHDAMYWYRQDPGQGLRLIYYSQIVNDFQKGDIAEGYSVSREKKESFPLTVTSAQKNPTAFYLCASSIEGSNSPLHFGNGTRLTVT.

This chain uses TRBV28 with TRBJ2-7, with TRBD1 identical over 7 bases. The J segment lost 4 bases and the V segment lost 4 bases, leaving 7 bases of the junction unmatched. The CDR3 contains 14 residues. Looked up from germline, CDR1 is MDHEN and CDR2 is SYDVKM. The CDR3 bases are TGTGCCAGCAGTTCAGGGGGAACGGATTACGAGCAGTACTTC. Its protein product is CASSSGGTDYEQYF.